This T cell receptor (beta chain) comes out of a study of blood T cell repertoires in COVID-19. Across the study: T cells, B-cell-depleted T cells, or PBMCs supplied cDNA or gDNA.

The data were produced by immunoSEQ multiplex PCR, yet TCRdb's version contains in-frame clones alone and is incomplete. The sample yields under 250,000 clones, around 81% seen once. Germline lookup yields CDR1 ENHRY and CDR2 SYGVKD. V gave up 5 bases and J gave up 2 bases, with 18 bases separating them. This CDR3 has 17 amino acids. Participants reported their clinical history, and cohort assignment relied on those reports. The rearrangement links TRBV10-3 to TRBJ2-2; D may be TRBD1 (6 bases). Sequencing input: PBMCs or T cells enriched from blood (not recorded which). The sequence came from a man aged 30-40 years with acute COVID-19. CDR3 coding DNA: TGTGCCATCAGTAAAAACTCCGGGGACATTAACACCGGGGAGCTGTTTTTT. This encodes CAISKNSGDINTGELFF.